Here is one TCR beta chain with its context. Trimming took 6 bases from V and 7 from J; bases not matched to a gene: 7. Germline CDR1 reads SNHLY; CDR2 reads FYNNEI. The CDR3 runs to 13 residues. Authors' methods: For nucleated cells, counts were estimated from reference gene primer amplification. Method: immunoSEQ multiplex PCR; TCRdb's copy keeps in-frame clones and lacks some. V, J and clone size were drawn from that table, and D and trimming were deduced from the DNA. The data hold approximately 290,000 clones, with around 89% observed a single time. The source of the sample is a study of blood T cell repertoires in COVID-19.

The TCR sequence derives from a man younger than 40 with acute or convalescent COVID-19. The material sequenced was peripheral blood. V is TRBV2 and J is TRBJ1-2, with 8 positions matching TRBD1. Written as DNA, the CDR3 is TGTGCCAGCAGCCTAGACAGGGGAAGTGGCTACACCTTC. Translation: CASSLDRGSGYTF.